This T cell receptor beta chain was captured in a study of T cells in Graves' hyperthyroidism and ophthalmopathy. Germline V lookup: CDR1 MNHNS, CDR2 SASEGT. CDR3 length: 14 residues. Newly diagnosed hyperthyroidism patients aged 18 to 65 years had disease lasting under 2 months. Patients showing uncontrolled infection, other autoimmune disease, pregnancy or lactation were ineligible. Findings of the study overall: Within blood appeared most thyroid clonotypes that had expanded above 0.001.

Template material for amplifying TCR beta CDR3 regions consisted of RNA transcripts. With the HTBI primer set, the TCR CDR3 went through a first round of RT-PCR. TCRdb reanalysed the multiplex PCR reads using MiXCR and keeps one entry per CDR3 protein. The sample consists of 75,000 to 100,000 distinct CDR3 sequences, 40% of them appearing once. To note about this clonotype: Its antigen is not identified. Relative to the germline gene, one junction end is altered; a read error may explain this.

The TCR sequence derives from a woman under 40 with Graves' hyperthyroidism. The sequencing sample was made of peripheral blood or thyroid tissue (not recorded which). This chain links TRBV6-1 with TRBJ2-5; no reliable D call. CDR3 DNA: TGTGCTAGCAGTTACTCCCCGTACCAAGAGACCCAGTACTTC. This gives the protein CASSYSPYQETQYF.